The present T cell receptor beta chain was sequenced within a study of T cells in Graves' hyperthyroidism and ophthalmopathy. Study observations and caveats: Peripheral blood also featured most of the thyroid clonotypes expanded above 0.001.

TCR beta CDR3 regions were amplified from RNA transcripts. The HTBI set primed first-round TCR CDR3 RT-PCR. MiXCR was run by TCRdb on the multiplex PCR reads, yielding one entry per CDR3 protein. The sample lists about 290,000 distinct CDR3 sequences; roughly 14% were seen once. In making diagnoses, clinical symptoms, serum thyroxine and TRAb, thyroid ultrasound and orbital computed tomography were all used. This clonotype was observed many times. Its target is unknown. The source of this sequence is a woman younger than 45 with Graves' hyperthyroidism that later progressed to Graves' ophthalmopathy. What was sequenced was blood.

The CDR3 loop reads CASSRGGEETQYF. CDR3 nucleotides: TGTGCCAGCAGCCGCGGAGGGGAAGAGACCCAGTACTTC. The J gene is TRBJ2-5, the V gene TRBV7-9; weak D call: TRBD2 (6 bases). The CDR3 is 13 amino acids. V lost 5 bases, J lost 3 bases, and 10 bases lay in between. Germline CDR1 SEHNR, CDR2 FQNEAQ (reference sequence).